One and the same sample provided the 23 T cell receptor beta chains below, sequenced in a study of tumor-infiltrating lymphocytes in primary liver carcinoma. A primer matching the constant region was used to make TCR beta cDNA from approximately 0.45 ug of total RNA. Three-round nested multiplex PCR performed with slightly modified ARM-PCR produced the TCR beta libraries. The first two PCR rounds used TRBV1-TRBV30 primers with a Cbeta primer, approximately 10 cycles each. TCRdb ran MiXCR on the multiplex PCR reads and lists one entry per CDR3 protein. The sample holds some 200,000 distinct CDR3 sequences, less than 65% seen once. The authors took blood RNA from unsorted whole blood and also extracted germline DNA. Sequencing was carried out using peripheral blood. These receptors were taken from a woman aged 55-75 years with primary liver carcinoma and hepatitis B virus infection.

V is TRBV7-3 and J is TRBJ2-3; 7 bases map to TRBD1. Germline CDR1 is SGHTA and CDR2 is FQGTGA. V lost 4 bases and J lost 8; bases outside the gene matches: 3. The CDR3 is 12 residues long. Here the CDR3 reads CASSSAGGTQYF. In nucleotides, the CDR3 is TGTGCCAGCAGCTCCGCAGGGGGTACGCAGTATTTT.

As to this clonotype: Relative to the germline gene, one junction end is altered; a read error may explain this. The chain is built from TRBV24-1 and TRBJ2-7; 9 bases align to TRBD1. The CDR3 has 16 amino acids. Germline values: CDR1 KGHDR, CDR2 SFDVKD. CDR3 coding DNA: TGTGCCACCAGTGATTACCCGGACAGGGGCCCCTACGACCAGTGCTTC. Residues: CATSDYPDRGPYDQCF.

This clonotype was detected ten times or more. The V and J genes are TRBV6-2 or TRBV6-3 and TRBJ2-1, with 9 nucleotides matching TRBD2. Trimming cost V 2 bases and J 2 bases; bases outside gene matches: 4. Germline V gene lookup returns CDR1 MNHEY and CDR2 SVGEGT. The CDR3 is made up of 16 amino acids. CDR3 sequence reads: CASSYRASGAYNEQFF. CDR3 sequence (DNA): TGTGCCAGCAGTTACCGGGCTAGCGGGGCCTACAATGAGCAGTTCTTC.

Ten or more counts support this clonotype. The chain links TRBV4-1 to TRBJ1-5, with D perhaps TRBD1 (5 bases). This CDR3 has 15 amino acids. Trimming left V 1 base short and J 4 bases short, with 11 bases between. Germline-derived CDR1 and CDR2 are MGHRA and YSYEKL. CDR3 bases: TGCGCCAGCAGCCAAGCGATGGGGCTAAATCAGCCCCAGCATTTT. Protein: CASSQAMGLNQPQHF.

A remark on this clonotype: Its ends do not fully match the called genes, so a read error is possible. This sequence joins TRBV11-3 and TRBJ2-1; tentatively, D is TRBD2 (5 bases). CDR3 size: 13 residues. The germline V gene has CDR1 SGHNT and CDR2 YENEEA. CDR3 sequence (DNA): TGTACAAGCAGCGCTAGCTCCTACAATGAACAGTTCTTC. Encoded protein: CTSSASSYNEQFF.

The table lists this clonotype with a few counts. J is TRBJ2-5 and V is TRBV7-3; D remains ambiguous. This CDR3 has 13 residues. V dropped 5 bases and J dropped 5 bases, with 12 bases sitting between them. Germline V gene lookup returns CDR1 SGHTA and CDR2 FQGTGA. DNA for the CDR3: TGTGCCAGCAGCCCCCGAGATTCGGAGACCCAGTACTTC. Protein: CASSPRDSETQYF.

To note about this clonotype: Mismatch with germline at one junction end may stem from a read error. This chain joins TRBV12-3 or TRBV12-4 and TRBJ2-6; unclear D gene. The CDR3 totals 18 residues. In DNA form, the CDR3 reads TGTGCCAGCAGTTTCAACCGGGCCACGGGCTCTTGGGCCAACGTCCTGACTTTC. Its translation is CASSFNRATGSWANVLTF.

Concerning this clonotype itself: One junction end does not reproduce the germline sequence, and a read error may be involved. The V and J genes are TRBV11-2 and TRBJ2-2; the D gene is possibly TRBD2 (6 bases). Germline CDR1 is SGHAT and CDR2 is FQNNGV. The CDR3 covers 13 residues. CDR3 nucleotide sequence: TGTGCCAGCAGCAGGCCTTCTGGCGGGGAACTGCTTTTT. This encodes CASSRPSGGELLF.

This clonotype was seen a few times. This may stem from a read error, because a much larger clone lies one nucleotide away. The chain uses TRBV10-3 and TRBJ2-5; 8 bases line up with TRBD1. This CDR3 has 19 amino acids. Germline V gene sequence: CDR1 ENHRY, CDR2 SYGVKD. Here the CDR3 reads CATSERSGGAGGIRETQYF. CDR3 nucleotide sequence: TGTGCCACCAGTGAACGGTCAGGGGGCGCCGGGGGAATACGGGAGACCCAGTACTTC.

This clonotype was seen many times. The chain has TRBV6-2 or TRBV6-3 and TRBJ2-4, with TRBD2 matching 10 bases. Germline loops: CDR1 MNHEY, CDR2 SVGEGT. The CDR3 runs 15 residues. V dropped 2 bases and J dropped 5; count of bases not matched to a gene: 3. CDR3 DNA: TGTGCCAGCAGTTACCGGACTAGCGGAGAAAACATTCAGTACTTC. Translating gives CASSYRTSGENIQYF.

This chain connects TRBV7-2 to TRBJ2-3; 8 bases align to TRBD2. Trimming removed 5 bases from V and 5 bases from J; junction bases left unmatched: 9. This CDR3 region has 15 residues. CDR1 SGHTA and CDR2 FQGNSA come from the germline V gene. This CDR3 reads CASSPEGTRGDTQYF. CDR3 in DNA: TGTGCCAGCAGCCCCGAGGGGACTAGGGGAGATACGCAGTATTTT.

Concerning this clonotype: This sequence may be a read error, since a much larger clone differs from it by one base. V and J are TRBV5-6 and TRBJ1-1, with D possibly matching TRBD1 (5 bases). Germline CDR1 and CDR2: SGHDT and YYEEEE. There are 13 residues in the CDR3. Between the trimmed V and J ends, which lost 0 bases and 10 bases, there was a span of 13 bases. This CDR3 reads CASSLGGSPGAFF. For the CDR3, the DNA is TGTGCCAGCAGCTTGGGGGGGTCACCTGGAGCTTTCTTT.

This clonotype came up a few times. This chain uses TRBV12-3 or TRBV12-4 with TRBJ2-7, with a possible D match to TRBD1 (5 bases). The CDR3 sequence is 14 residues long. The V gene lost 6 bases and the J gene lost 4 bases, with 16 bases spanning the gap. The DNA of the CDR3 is TGTGCCAGCAGCCTACAGGTCATGGGATACGAGCAGTACTTC. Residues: CASSLQVMGYEQYF.

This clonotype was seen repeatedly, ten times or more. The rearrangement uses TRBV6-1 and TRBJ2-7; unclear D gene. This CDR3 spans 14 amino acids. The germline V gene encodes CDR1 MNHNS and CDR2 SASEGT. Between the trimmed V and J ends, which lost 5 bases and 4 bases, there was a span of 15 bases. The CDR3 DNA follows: TGTGCCAGCAGTACCGGACCGGTAGGGTACGAGCAGTACTTC. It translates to CASSTGPVGYEQYF.

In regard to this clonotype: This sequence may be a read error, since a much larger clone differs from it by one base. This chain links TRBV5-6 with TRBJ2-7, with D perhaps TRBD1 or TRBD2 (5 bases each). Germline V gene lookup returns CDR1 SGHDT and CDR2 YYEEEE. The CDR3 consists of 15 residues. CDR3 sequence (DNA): TGTGCCAGCAGCTTGCAGGGACCCGTGACCTACGAGGAGTACTTC. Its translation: CASSLQGPVTYEEYF.

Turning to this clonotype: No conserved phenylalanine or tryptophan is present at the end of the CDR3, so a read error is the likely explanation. CDR3 DNA: TGTGCCAGGAGCTTTTCCGGGCCCTACGAGCAGTACATC. This translates into CARSFSGPYEQYI. This chain connects TRBV11-2 to TRBJ2-7; no definite D call. The CDR3 runs 13 residues. In germline, CDR1 is SGHAT, CDR2 FQNNGV.

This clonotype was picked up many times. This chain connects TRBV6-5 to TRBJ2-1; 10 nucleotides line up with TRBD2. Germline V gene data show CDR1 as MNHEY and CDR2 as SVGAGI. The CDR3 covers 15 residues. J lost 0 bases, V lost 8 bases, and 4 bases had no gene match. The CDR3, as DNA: TGTGCCAGCTGTAGACTAGCGGGCTCCTACAATGAGCAGTTCTTC. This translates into CASCRLAGSYNEQFF.

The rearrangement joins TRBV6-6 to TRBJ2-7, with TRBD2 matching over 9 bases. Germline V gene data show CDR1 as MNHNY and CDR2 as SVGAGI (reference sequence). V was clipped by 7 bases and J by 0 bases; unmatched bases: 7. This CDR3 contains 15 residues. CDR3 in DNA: TGTGCCAGCATACAAAAAGCGGGAGGCTCCTACGAGCAGTACTTC. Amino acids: CASIQKAGGSYEQYF.

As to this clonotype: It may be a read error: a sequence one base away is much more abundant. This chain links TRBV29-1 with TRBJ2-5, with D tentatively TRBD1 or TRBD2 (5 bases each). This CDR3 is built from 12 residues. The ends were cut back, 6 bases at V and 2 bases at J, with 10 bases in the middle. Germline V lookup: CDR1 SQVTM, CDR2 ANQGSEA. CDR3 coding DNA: TGCAGCGTGGTGAGGGGACAAGAGACCCAGTACTTC. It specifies CSVVRGQETQYF. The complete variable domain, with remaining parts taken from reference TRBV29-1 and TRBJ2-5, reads SAVISQKPSRDICQRGTSLTIQCQVDSQVTMMFWYRQQPGQSLTLIATANQGSEATYESGFVIDKFPISRPNLTFSTLTVSNMSPEDSSIYLCSVVRGQETQYFGPGTRLLVL.

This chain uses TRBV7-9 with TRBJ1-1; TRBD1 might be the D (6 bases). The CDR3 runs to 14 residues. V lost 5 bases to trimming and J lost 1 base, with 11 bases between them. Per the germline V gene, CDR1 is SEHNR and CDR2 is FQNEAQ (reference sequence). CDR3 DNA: TGTGCCAGCAGCCCCCCGGACAGGAACACTGAAGCTTTCTTT. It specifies CASSPPDRNTEAFF. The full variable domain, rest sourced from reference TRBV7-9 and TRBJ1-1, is DTGVSQNPRHKITKRGQNVTFRCDPISEHNRLYWYRQTLGQGPEFLTYFQNEAQLEKSRLLSDRFSAERPKGSFSTLEIQRTEQGDSAMYLCASSPPDRNTEAFFGQGTRLTVV.

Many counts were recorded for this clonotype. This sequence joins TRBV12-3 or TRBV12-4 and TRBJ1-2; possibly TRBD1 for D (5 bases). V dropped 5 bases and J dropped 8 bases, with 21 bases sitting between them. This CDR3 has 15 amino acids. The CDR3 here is CASSPGGLRGFGYTF. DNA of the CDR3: TGTGCCAGCAGTCCGGGGGGACTACGGGGTTTCGGCTACACCTTC.

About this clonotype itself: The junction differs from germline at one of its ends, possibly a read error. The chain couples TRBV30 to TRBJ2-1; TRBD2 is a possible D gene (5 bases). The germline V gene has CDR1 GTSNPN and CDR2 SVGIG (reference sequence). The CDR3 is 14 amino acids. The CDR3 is CVWSEDWGRGEQFF. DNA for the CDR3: TGTGTCTGGAGTGAGGACTGGGGTCGTGGTGAGCAGTTCTTC.

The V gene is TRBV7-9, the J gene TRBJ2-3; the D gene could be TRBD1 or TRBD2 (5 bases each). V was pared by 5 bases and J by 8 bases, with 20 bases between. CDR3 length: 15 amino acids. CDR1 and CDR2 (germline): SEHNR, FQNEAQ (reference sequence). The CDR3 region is CASSARDHHSGTQYF. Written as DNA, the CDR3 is TGTGCCAGCAGCGCCCGGGACCACCACTCGGGTACGCAGTATTTT.